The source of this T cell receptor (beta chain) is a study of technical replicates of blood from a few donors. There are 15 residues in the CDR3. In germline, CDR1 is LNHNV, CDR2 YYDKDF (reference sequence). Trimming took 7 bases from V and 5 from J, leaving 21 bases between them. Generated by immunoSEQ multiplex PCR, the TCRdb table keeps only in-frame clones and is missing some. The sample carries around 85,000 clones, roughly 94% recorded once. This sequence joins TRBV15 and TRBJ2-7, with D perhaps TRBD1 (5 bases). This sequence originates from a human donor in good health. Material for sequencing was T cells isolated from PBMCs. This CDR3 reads CATTPRAGNTDEQYF. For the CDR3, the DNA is TGTGCCACCACCCCTCGGGCAGGGAACACAGACGAGCAGTACTTC.